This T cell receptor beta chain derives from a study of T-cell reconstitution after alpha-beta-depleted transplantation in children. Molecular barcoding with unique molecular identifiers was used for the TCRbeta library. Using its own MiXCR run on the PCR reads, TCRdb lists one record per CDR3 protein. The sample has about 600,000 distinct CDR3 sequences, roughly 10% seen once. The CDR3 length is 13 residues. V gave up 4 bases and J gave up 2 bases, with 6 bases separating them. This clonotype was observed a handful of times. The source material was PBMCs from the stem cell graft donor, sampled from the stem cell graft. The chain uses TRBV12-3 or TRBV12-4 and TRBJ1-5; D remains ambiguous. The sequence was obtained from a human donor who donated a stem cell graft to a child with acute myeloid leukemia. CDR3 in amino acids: CASSSPGNQPQHF. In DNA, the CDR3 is TGTGCCAGCAGTTCCCCGGGCAATCAGCCCCAGCATTTT.